A single sample is the source of the 21 T cell receptor beta chains below, sequenced in a study of early T cells in non-severe SARS-CoV-2 infection. A single record per CDR3 protein comes from TCRdb applying MiXCR to the 5' RACE reads. The sample gives around 83,000 distinct CDR3 sequences, 12% of which show up once; 4% to 4.5% is in the top ten. Source: whole blood, taken at baseline. The source is an adult who was a healthcare worker with PCR-confirmed SARS-CoV-2 infection or an uninfected control (not recorded which).

This sequence joins TRBV4-2 and TRBJ2-3; unclear D gene. CDR1 LGHNA and CDR2 YNFKEQ come from the germline V gene. The V gene lost 5 bases and the J gene lost 5 bases, with 5 bases spanning the gap. The CDR3 length is 11 residues. The CDR3 here is CASSNQDTQYF. CDR3 sequence (DNA): TGTGCCAGCAGCAACCAAGATACGCAGTATTTT.

The CDR3 protein is CASSLVGTSGTDTQYF. The DNA of the CDR3 is TGCGCCAGCAGCTTGGTGGGGACTAGCGGAACAGATACGCAGTATTTT. The chain joins TRBV5-1 to TRBJ2-3, with TRBD2 matching 11 bases. Germline trimming cut 0 bases from V and 3 bases from J; bases unmatched to any gene: 3. Germline V lookup: CDR1 SGHRS, CDR2 YFSETQ. The CDR3 runs to 16 residues.

The chain couples TRBV14 to TRBJ1-6; perhaps TRBD1 as D (5 bases). Germline loops: CDR1 SGHDN, CDR2 FVKESK. CDR3 length equals 14 residues. V shed 3 bases and J shed 6 bases, with 9 bases lying between them. The CDR3 here is CASSHMTVNSPLHF. The DNA of the CDR3 is TGTGCCAGCAGCCATATGACAGTTAATTCACCCCTCCACTTT.

The sample holds a few counts of this clonotype. The rearrangement uses TRBV28 and TRBJ2-5, with 9 bases fitting TRBD1. This CDR3 has 13 amino acids. The germline CDR1 and CDR2 sequences are MDHEN and SYDVKM. V trimming: 6 bases; J trimming: 5 bases; junction bases outside the gene matches: 4. For the CDR3, the DNA is TGTGCCAGCAGAAGGACAGGGGACGAGACCCAGTACTTC. The encoded protein is CASRRTGDETQYF.

V and J are TRBV5-1 and TRBJ1-2; the D is unclear. Trimming removed 0 bases from V and 7 bases from J, with 10 bases in between. The germline CDR1 and CDR2 sequences are SGHRS and YFSETQ. This CDR3 contains 13 residues. CDR3 sequence reads: CASSLDGVVGYTF. The DNA for the CDR3 is TGCGCCAGCAGCTTGGACGGTGTAGTTGGCTACACCTTC.

J is TRBJ1-5 and V is TRBV19; D remains unclear. The CDR3 loop spans 14 amino acids. V lost 7 bases to trimming and J lost 5 bases, with 15 bases between them. Germline assignment: CDR1 LNHDA and CDR2 SQIVND (reference sequence). The CDR3, as DNA: TGTGCCAGTAATAGTAGGACGGATTATCAGCCCCAGCATTTT. The encoded protein is CASNSRTDYQPQHF.

This clonotype has a handful of counts. The chain carries TRBV7-3 and TRBJ1-1; 8 bases match TRBD1. The CDR3 consists of 14 residues. The germline V gene has CDR1 SGHTA and CDR2 FQGTGA. The V gene end was trimmed by 6 bases and the J gene end by 5 bases; junction bases not matched to a gene: 8. CDR3 protein: CASRSGGAGTEAFF. The DNA of the CDR3 is TGTGCCAGCAGGTCAGGGGGCGCAGGGACTGAAGCTTTCTTT.

This chain uses TRBV29-1 with TRBJ2-7; D unresolved. This CDR3 region has 14 residues. Trimming pared 1 base from V and 3 bases from J, leaving 13 bases between. Germline V gene lookup returns CDR1 SQVTM and CDR2 ANQGSEA. CDR3 in amino acids: CSVEGESRSYEQYF. CDR3 in DNA: TGCAGCGTTGAAGGAGAGTCTAGAAGCTACGAGCAGTACTTC.

In this sample, this clonotype turned up a few times. This chain uses TRBV5-1 with TRBJ2-7; D gene unclear. There are 15 residues in the CDR3. Trimming cost V 0 bases and J 5 bases, with 15 bases left between them. The germline gives CDR1 SGHRS, CDR2 YFSETQ. The CDR3 here is CASSLVVGLTHEQYF. The DNA for the CDR3 is TGCGCCAGCAGCTTGGTAGTCGGCTTAACCCACGAGCAGTACTTC.

This CDR3 is CAIRMPGTSLEAFF. DNA of the CDR3: TGTGCCATCAGGATGCCTGGGACAAGCCTTGAAGCTTTCTTT. This sequence joins TRBV10-3 and TRBJ1-1, with a possible D match to TRBD1 (6 bases). The CDR3 has 14 residues. V was trimmed by 6 bases and J by 7 bases, leaving 18 bases between them. Germline V gives CDR1 ENHRY, CDR2 SYGVKD.

The V call is TRBV20-1, the J call TRBJ2-7, with D tentatively TRBD1 (6 bases). CDR1 and CDR2 (germline): DFQATT, SNEGSKA (reference sequence). Trimming shortened V by 0 bases and J by 4 bases, and 16 bases separated the two germline ends. The length of the CDR3 is 15 residues. CDR3 in amino acids: CSARDLAGVRYEQYF. CDR3 coding DNA: TGCAGTGCTAGAGATCTCGCAGGGGTACGGTACGAGCAGTACTTC.

The chain uses TRBV18 and TRBJ2-1; 16 bases map to TRBD2. The CDR3 length is 17 residues. CDR1 KGHSH and CDR2 LQKENI come from the germline V gene. V shed 5 bases, J shed 2 bases, and the junction held 3 bases outside the gene matches. The CDR3 sequence is CASSRGLAGGPYNEQFF. As DNA, the CDR3 is TGTGCCAGCTCAAGGGGACTAGCGGGGGGGCCCTACAATGAGCAGTTCTTC.

V and J are TRBV5-1 and TRBJ1-1; D is uncertain. Germline V gene data show CDR1 as SGHRS and CDR2 as YFSETQ. V dropped 0 bases and J dropped 0 bases, with 6 bases sitting between them. The CDR3 is 14 amino acids. CDR3 DNA: TGCGCCAGCAGCTTGGCGCCTATGAACACTGAAGCTTTCTTT. As protein: CASSLAPMNTEAFF.

This clonotype has only a few counts. The chain is built from TRBV2 and TRBJ2-1; D unresolved. The length of the CDR3 is 12 residues. Germline V gene sequence: CDR1 SNHLY, CDR2 FYNNEI. The germline V and J ends were trimmed by 10 bases and 10 bases, with 17 bases remaining between them. CDR3 DNA sequence: TGTGCCACCAGCCAGGCTTCTCGCGAGCAGTTCTTC. This encodes CATSQASREQFF.

The chain joins TRBV6-5 to TRBJ2-1; perhaps TRBD2 as D (5 bases). The V gene's germline CDR1 is MNHEY and CDR2 SVGAGI. This CDR3 region has 14 residues. Trimming removed 2 bases from V and 10 bases from J, with 15 bases in between. Here the CDR3 reads CASSYPTPGEEQFF. CDR3 in DNA: TGTGCCAGCAGTTACCCTACGCCCGGGGAGGAGCAGTTCTTC.

This chain uses TRBV19 with TRBJ1-2; TRBD1 matches 7 bases. Germline V gene data show CDR1 as LNHDA and CDR2 as SQIVND (reference sequence). The CDR3 totals 13 residues. Trimming took 6 bases from V and 8 from J; bases not matched to a gene: 9. The CDR3 spells CASRPTGHTGYTF. CDR3 bases: TGTGCCAGTAGACCGACAGGGCATACAGGCTACACCTTC.

The chain uses TRBV30 and TRBJ1-3; TRBD1 aligns across 7 bases. The CDR3 length is 18 residues. V trimming: 0 bases; J trimming: 0 bases; junction bases outside the gene matches: 11. Germline V gives CDR1 GTSNPN, CDR2 SVGIG (reference sequence). CDR3 in amino acids: CAWSVLTGKWGSGNTIYF. CDR3 coding DNA: TGTGCCTGGAGTGTTTTGACAGGGAAATGGGGCTCTGGAAACACCATATATTTT.

This clonotype showed up just a few times. The J gene is TRBJ2-3, the V gene TRBV11-3; 8 bases align to TRBD2. The junction had 16 bases not matched to a gene; V was cut back by 5 bases and J by 6 bases. This CDR3 has 17 residues. Germline CDR1 and CDR2: SGHNT and YENEEA. Here the CDR3 DNA reads TGTGCCAGCAGCCCACAGGGAGGCGCGGGAGGTCGGGATACGCAGTATTTT. It codes for CASSPQGGAGGRDTQYF. Drawing the rest from reference TRBV11-3 and TRBJ2-3, the complete variable domain is EAGVVQSPRYKIIEKKQPVAFWCNPISGHNTLYWYLQNLGQGPELLIRYENEEAVDDSQLPKDRFSAERLKGVDSTLKIQPAELGDSAVYLCASSPQGGAGGRDTQYFGPGTRLTVL.

This clonotype was found a few times. This sequence joins TRBV9 and TRBJ2-5; TRBD2 aligns across 8 bases. This CDR3 contains 16 residues. CDR1 is SGDLS and CDR2 is YYNGEE in the germline V gene. V was clipped by 0 bases and J by 1 base; unmatched bases: 5. CDR3 nucleotide sequence: TGTGCCAGCAGCGTAGGGACAGCGGGGGTCCAAGAGACCCAGTACTTC. Translating it yields CASSVGTAGVQETQYF.

V is TRBV28 and J is TRBJ1-1; D remains unclear. CDR1 is MDHEN and CDR2 is SYDVKM in the germline V gene. V gave up 10 bases and J gave up 2 bases, with 20 bases separating them. The CDR3 covers 15 residues. Written as DNA, the CDR3 is TGTGCCACCTTGCCTACCACAGAGACCAACACTGAAGCTTTCTTT. Its translation: CATLPTTETNTEAFF.

The sample holds many counts of this clonotype. This chain connects TRBV7-9 to TRBJ2-1; 8 nucleotides match TRBD2. Trimming at V came to 5 bases and at J to 3 bases, leaving 12 bases not matched to a gene. The germline V gene encodes CDR1 SEHNR and CDR2 FQNEAQ (reference sequence). This CDR3 region has 17 residues. DNA of the CDR3: TGTGCCAGCAGCACCCGGGGGACGGGAGGGAGCTACAATGAGCAGTTCTTC. Encoded protein: CASSTRGTGGSYNEQFF.